The 26 T cell receptor beta chains below were found in one sample sequenced in a study of blood T cells in healthy people across ages. Together with a sample-barcoded 5' primer, a J-beta primer mix was included in a second PCR lasting about 7 to 11 cycles. TCRdb re-called the 5' RACE reads through MiXCR, storing one row per CDR3 protein. The sample includes some 760,000 distinct CDR3 sequences, approximately 25% of them seen just once. The same specimen was also included in a second study, on T cells of mothers and their children.

Sample: blood. The receptors stem from a boy between 5 and 17 years old in good health.

A few counts support this clonotype. V gene TRBV7-2 combines with J gene TRBJ2-5, with D perhaps being TRBD1 or TRBD2 (5 bases each). The tail of the sequence fits TRBJ2-1 better, so the J call may be wrong. The CDR3 runs 13 residues. CDR1 and CDR2 (germline): SGHTA, FQGNSA. The CDR3 reads CASWGPPLNEQFF. The CDR3 DNA is TGTGCCAGCTGGGGACCGCCGTTGAATGAGCAGTTCTTC.

This clonotype was seen repeatedly, ten times or more. The chain uses TRBV27 and TRBJ1-2, with a tentative D call TRBD1 (5 bases). Germline CDR1 is MNHEY and CDR2 is SMNVEV (reference sequence). The CDR3 runs 13 residues. V gave up 6 bases and J gave up 3 bases, with 11 bases separating them. CDR3 sequence: CASSLGGDYGYTF. CDR3 DNA: TGTGCCAGCAGCCTCGGGGGAGACTATGGCTACACCTTC.

This chain connects TRBV4-3 to TRBJ1-4; D call uncertain. Germline V gene sequence: CDR1 LGHNA, CDR2 YSLEER. V was cut by 0 bases and J by 5 bases, with 10 bases left in between. The CDR3 is 15 amino acids. The CDR3 loop is CASSQDRVPNEKLFF. The DNA of the CDR3 is TGCGCCAGCAGCCAAGATCGGGTCCCCAATGAAAAACTGTTTTTT.

This clonotype was seen a few times. The chain employs TRBV24-1 and TRBJ2-3, with D maybe TRBD1 (6 bases). There are 15 residues in the CDR3. The germline V gene has CDR1 KGHDR and CDR2 SFDVKD. The V gene lost 12 bases and the J gene lost 3 bases, with 21 bases spanning the gap. CDR3 amino acids: CAVESRRGRTDTQYF. In DNA, the CDR3 is TGTGCCGTGGAATCTCGCAGGGGTCGGACAGATACGCAGTATTTT.

This chain uses TRBV7-2 with TRBJ2-1; 11 nucleotides align to TRBD2. CDR3 length equals 17 residues. V lost 4 bases, J lost 0 bases, and 5 bases stayed unmatched. Germline V gene data show CDR1 as SGHTA and CDR2 as FQGNSA. CDR3: CASSSGLAGASYNEQFF. The CDR3 DNA follows: TGTGCCAGCAGCTCTGGACTAGCGGGTGCCTCCTACAATGAGCAGTTCTTC.

This clonotype was seen a few times. The rearrangement uses TRBV2 and TRBJ1-3; D is unresolved. Germline loops: CDR1 SNHLY, CDR2 FYNNEI. There are 14 residues in the CDR3. V was trimmed by 8 bases and J by 0 bases, leaving 11 bases between them. The CDR3 loop is CASGSEGSGNTIYF. CDR3 nucleotide sequence: TGTGCCAGCGGGTCGGAGGGCTCTGGAAACACCATATATTTT.

This sequence joins TRBV11-2 and TRBJ2-5, with 8 bases fitting TRBD2. Trimming cost V 1 base and J 3 bases; bases outside gene matches: 4. Germline lookup yields CDR1 SGHAT and CDR2 FQNNGV. The CDR3 covers 15 residues. CDR3 in amino acids: CASSLGGLAEETQYF. The CDR3, as DNA: TGTGCCAGCAGCTTAGGTGGACTAGCTGAAGAGACCCAGTACTTC.

The chain carries TRBV12-3 or TRBV12-4 and TRBJ2-1; the D gene is possibly TRBD1 (6 bases). This CDR3 contains 17 residues. Trimming removed 1 base at V and 7 bases at J, with 20 bases between. Written as DNA, the CDR3 is TGTGCCAGCAGTTTAGGGTCAGGGGAGTGGGGGATGAATGAGCAGTTCTTC. It encodes CASSLGSGEWGMNEQFF.

This clonotype occurred a few times. The CDR3: CAISTGDEQYF. As DNA, the CDR3 is TGTGCCATCAGCACAGGGGACGAGCAGTACTTC. V is TRBV10-3 and J is TRBJ2-7; 7 bases align to TRBD1. CDR3 length: 11 amino acids. Trimming took 6 bases from V and 5 from J; bases not matched to a gene: 1. Germline V CDR1 and CDR2: ENHRY, SYGVKD.

A few counts support this clonotype. The rearrangement joins TRBV12-3 or TRBV12-4 to TRBJ1-2; D call uncertain. CDR3 length: 15 residues. V dropped 4 bases and J dropped 5 bases, with 17 bases sitting between them. Here the CDR3 reads CASSYRPLTSYGYTF. The CDR3 bases are TGTGCCAGCAGTTACAGACCGCTTACTAGTTATGGCTACACCTTC.

This clonotype was found a few times. The chain employs TRBV7-2 and TRBJ2-3; D is perhaps TRBD1 (5 bases). The germline V and J ends were trimmed by 0 bases and 6 bases, with 7 bases remaining between them. The length of the CDR3 is 13 residues. The germline gives CDR1 SGHTA, CDR2 FQGNSA. The chain's CDR3 is CASSLARVDTQYF. DNA of the CDR3: TGTGCCAGCAGCTTAGCCAGGGTTGATACGCAGTATTTT.

This chain links TRBV29-1 with TRBJ2-5; 7 bases map to TRBD2. This CDR3 spans 12 amino acids. Per the germline V gene, CDR1 is SQVTM and CDR2 is ANQGSEA. The V and J ends lost 7 bases and 5 bases, in that order; junction bases with no gene match: 7. CDR3 DNA: TGCAGCGCCTGGGGCGGGAGCGAGACCCAGTACTTC. The encoded protein is CSAWGGSETQYF.

This clonotype was recorded many times. This sequence joins TRBV5-6 and TRBJ1-4; unclear D gene. Germline CDR1 reads SGHDT; CDR2 reads YYEEEE. The V end was cut by 0 bases, the J end by 0 bases, with 6 bases between. This CDR3 is built from 15 residues. CDR3 sequence reads: CASSLVRATNEKLFF. The CDR3 DNA sequence: TGTGCCAGCAGCTTGGTTCGGGCAACTAATGAAAAACTGTTTTTT.

This clonotype has only a few counts. The chain employs TRBV10-3 and TRBJ2-7, with D unclear. The CDR3 covers 14 residues. V lost 0 bases and J lost 2, with 8 bases in between. The germline gives CDR1 ENHRY, CDR2 SYGVKD. CDR3 in amino acids: CAISESLTPYEQYF. The CDR3 DNA reads TGTGCCATCAGTGAGTCGCTGACTCCCTACGAGCAGTACTTC.

This clonotype has a handful of counts. The junction differs from germline at one of its ends, possibly a read error. The V and J genes are TRBV5-1 and TRBJ2-6, with D perhaps TRBD1 (5 bases). The CDR3 runs 17 residues. Germline V gene lookup returns CDR1 SGHRS and CDR2 YFSETQ. The CDR3: CASSFSTVRSGANVLTF. CDR3 coding DNA: TGCGCCAGCAGCTTCAGTACAGTTCGCTCTGGGGCCAACGTCCTGACCTTC.

This clonotype was counted a few times. The rearrangement links TRBV4-3 to TRBJ2-2; D remains unclear. V was clipped by 4 bases and J by 3 bases, with 9 bases between them. The CDR3 is 14 amino acids. Germline V gives CDR1 LGHNA, CDR2 YSLEER. CDR3 nucleotides: TGCGCCAGCAGCCCGGGCCCGGACACCGGGGAGCTGTTTTTT. This encodes CASSPGPDTGELFF.

The chain carries TRBV29-1 and TRBJ2-3, with a possible D match to TRBD1 (5 bases). Germline V lookup: CDR1 SQVTM, CDR2 ANQGSEA. CDR3 size: 14 residues. CDR3: CRTSGRAGTDTQYF. In DNA, the CDR3 is TGCAGAACCTCCGGCAGGGCGGGCACAGATACGCAGTATTTT.

This sequence joins TRBV7-2 and TRBJ2-7; 11 bases agree with TRBD2. Unmatched junction bases numbered 10, after V lost 0 bases and J lost 0 bases. The germline V gene encodes CDR1 SGHTA and CDR2 FQGNSA. The CDR3 sequence is 19 residues long. CDR3 DNA sequence: TGTGCCAGCAGCTTAGCGGCTAGCGGGGGGTCCATCAACTCCTACGAGCAGTACTTC. Its protein product is CASSLAASGGSINSYEQYF.

V gene TRBV6-2 or TRBV6-3 combines with J gene TRBJ2-7; D may match TRBD1 or TRBD2 (5 bases each). The CDR3 has 13 amino acids. Germline CDR1 is MNHEY and CDR2 is SVGEGT. V was shortened by 8 bases and J by 2 bases, with 13 bases between the two germline ends. The CDR3 reads CASLLQGAYEQYF. CDR3 nucleotides: TGTGCCAGCTTGCTCCAGGGAGCCTACGAGCAGTACTTC.

The chain uses TRBV11-2 and TRBJ2-3; TRBD2 agrees at 7 bases. V lost 5 bases and J lost 6; bases outside the gene matches: 5. The CDR3 spans 13 residues. Germline assignment: CDR1 SGHAT and CDR2 FQNNGV. The CDR3 protein is CASSPPGGDTQYF. Written as DNA, the CDR3 is TGTGCCAGCAGCCCCCCCGGGGGGGATACGCAGTATTTT.

J is TRBJ2-7 and V is TRBV29-1, with 8 bases matching TRBD1. V dropped 6 bases and J dropped 5; count of bases not matched to a gene: 6. The CDR3 length is 12 residues. From germline, CDR1 is SQVTM and CDR2 ANQGSEA. In DNA, the CDR3 is TGCAGCGTAAACGACAGGGGCCACGAGCAGTACTTC. Amino acids: CSVNDRGHEQYF.

V is TRBV6-6 and J is TRBJ1-3; a possible D gene is TRBD1 (6 bases). This CDR3 region has 15 residues. The germline V gene encodes CDR1 MNHNY and CDR2 SVGAGI (reference sequence). V was cut by 6 bases and J by 0 bases, with 12 bases left in between. The CDR3 loop is CASRRGTSSGNTIYF. The CDR3 region has the DNA TGTGCCAGCAGGCGAGGGACAAGCTCTGGAAACACCATATATTTT.

This clonotype has just a few counts. V is TRBV12-3 or TRBV12-4 and J is TRBJ2-1; TRBD2 aligns across 7 bases. The CDR3 consists of 12 residues. J was trimmed by 9 bases and V by 6 bases; bases with no gene match: 5. This CDR3 reads CASRLGLVEQFF. The CDR3 DNA reads TGTGCCAGCAGGCTTGGACTAGTTGAGCAGTTCTTC.

This clonotype was found a few times. The rearrangement links TRBV10-3 to TRBJ1-2; a weak D match, TRBD1 (5 bases). CDR1 ENHRY and CDR2 SYGVKD come from the germline V gene. The CDR3 runs to 13 residues. The V gene lost 1 base and the J gene lost 8 bases, with 11 bases spanning the gap. For the CDR3, the DNA is TGTGCCATCAGTGAGTGGGGCGCGAGGGGCTACACCTTC. Its protein is CAISEWGARGYTF.

This chain connects TRBV27 to TRBJ1-2, with 9 positions matching TRBD1. This CDR3 has 17 residues. The ends lost 0 bases at V and 4 bases at J; junction bases unmatched: 9. Germline V gene data show CDR1 as MNHEY and CDR2 as SMNVEV (reference sequence). The CDR3 loop reads CASSLSRETGGTYGYTF. The CDR3 DNA reads as TGTGCCAGCAGTTTATCGAGGGAGACAGGGGGTACCTATGGCTACACCTTC.

This sequence joins TRBV3-1 and TRBJ1-2; D is undetermined. The CDR3 has 16 amino acids. CDR1 is LGHDT, CDR2 YNNKEL, per germline (reference sequence). Between the trimmed V and J ends, which lost 5 bases and 0 bases, there was a span of 16 bases. CDR3 loop: CASSAMMAASNYGYTF. CDR3 bases: TGTGCCAGCAGCGCCATGATGGCAGCATCTAACTATGGCTACACCTTC.